This T cell receptor beta chain was identified in a study of T cells in Graves' hyperthyroidism and ophthalmopathy (dated by TCRdb to between 2019 and 2020). General notes on the study: Peripheral blood samples were taken at initial diagnosis, before any treatment was given. A discovery cohort of about a hundred patients, fewer than 50 with Graves' ophthalmopathy and over 55 with stable Graves' hyperthyroidism, was used to find distinguishing TCR V-J signatures. Prospective prediction of ophthalmopathy was tested in an independent validation cohort consisting of some 18 hyperthyroidism patients and more than 15 patients who later progressed to ophthalmopathy. The 100 discovery patients were randomly split 7:3 into training and test sets. Thyroid tissue and blood T-cell repertoires from six Graves' hyperthyroidism patients were also compared in the study. TCR Vbeta CDR3 sequencing of 135 peripheral blood samples (over 40 ophthalmopathy, 75 to 80 hyperthyroidism and some 17 progressor patients) is reported in the paper. After sampling, hyperthyroidism patients received methimazole starting at 30 mg daily, and ophthalmopathy patients received high-dose intravenous methylprednisolone. General study outcomes and caveats: Most expanded thyroid clonotypes (frequency above 0.001) were also found in blood, which suggests that blood repertoires may mirror thyroid immune responses. No statistical method was used to fix the sample size in advance, and group allocation was not hidden from the investigators. During validation, the model predicted progression to ophthalmopathy a median of about 5.9 months ahead of onset, with around 65% sensitivity and about 75% specificity. A 13 V-J signature model separated ophthalmopathy from stable hyperthyroidism, with about 90% sensitivity and about 81% specificity in cross-validation and 80%/75% in testing.

This clonotype was counted a few times. Its cognate antigen has yet to be identified. Per-base quality was not reported, and no clone a single base away is much larger than it. Ophthalmopathy patients had moderately to severely active disease, Clinical Activity Score of at least 3, NOSPECS grade of at least 4, and duration under 3 months. The study excluded patients with uncontrolled infections, other autoimmune diseases, pregnancy or lactation. Diagnoses relied on clinical symptoms, serum thyroxine and TRAb, thyroid ultrasound and orbital computed tomography. Ficoll-Paque density gradient centrifugation was used to isolate PBMCs from 10 ml of fresh peripheral blood. Total RNA was extracted using Trizol reagent, and RNA quality was assessed on an Agilent 2100 Bioanalyzer. The TCR beta CDR3 regions were amplified from RNA transcripts. A first-round RT-PCR of the TCR CDR3 used the HTBI primer set with the Qiagen OneStep RT-PCR kit. Libraries were constructed in a second round of multiplex PCR, after which size selection and purification were performed. Libraries were sequenced paired-end with 100 bp reads on an Illumina HiSeq2000. In the original analysis: Raw data were processed with SOAPnuke, discarding reads with adapters, uncalled bases, mean Phred below 15, or no exact constant-primer or identifier match. High-quality paired reads were merged with COPE v1.2.5, and unique nucleotide sequences were defined as clonotypes. Clonotypes were aligned to IMGT TRBV, TRBD and TRBJ reference segments using MiTCR v1.1. The analysis included only V-J combinations with a frequency above 0.0001, which together covered roughly 99% of the repertoires. A TCS score was defined as the ratio between F50 (clonal expansion) and ExV (chaos), using BLOSUM62-based TCRdist between CDR3 peptides within each V-J. Welch's t-statistics and random forest reduced 514 V-J features to 13, which were used in a naive Bayes classifier (R e1071). Starting from the raw public reads, TCRdb applied fastp trimming at Q25, assembled clones with MiXCR and retained in-frame beta chains. Every entry covers one CDR3 protein and lists the most common genes and DNA from its rows. The V and J calls follow TCRdb's processing rather than the paper's. Across this sample there are a few hundred thousand distinct CDR3 sequences, with about 22% seen only once. The top ten constitute about half of the sample.

As encoded in the germline V gene (reference sequence), CDR1 is LGHDT while CDR2 is YNNKEL. The CDR3, from cysteine to phenylalanine, totals 14 residues. Only the CDR3 part of the read is kept: 42 bases, read in frame from the first base. V is trimmed back by 1 base and J by 7 bases, and the junction contains 3 bases that no gene match accounts for. Sequencing was performed on blood. The clonotype comes from a woman between 65 and 79 years old with Graves' ophthalmopathy. Here the chain combines TRBV3-1 and TRBJ2-4, with 8 middle bases fitting TRBD1. At the DNA level, the sequence is TGTGCCAGCAGCCAAGGGACAGGGCCTAACATTCAGTACTTC. This sequence encodes CASSQGTGPNIQYF.